This T cell receptor beta chain came from a study of PD-1 blockade in mismatch repair-deficient tumors. Study-wide points: After pembrolizumab, tumor-resident clones rose rapidly, then generally contracted before radiologic responses.

Per the germline V gene, CDR1 is KGHSH and CDR2 is LQKENI. V lost 6 bases to trimming and J lost 6 bases, with 14 bases between them. The CDR3 has 13 amino acids. Concerning this clone itself: Its antigen is currently unknown.

The TCR-sequenced patients were a few responders to pembrolizumab. Sequenced by immunoSEQ multiplex PCR; TCRdb stores in-frame clones only, minus some. The sample shows some 85,000 clones, approximately 80% of them seen only once. The TCR originated in an adult with mismatch repair-deficient cancer. The input for sequencing was peripheral blood, taken 44 weeks after starting pembrolizumab. V is TRBV18 and J is TRBJ1-1, with D uncertain. Here the CDR3 DNA reads TGTGCCAGCTCCCGAGGAGAACAATCTGAAGCTTTCTTT. This sequence encodes CASSRGEQSEAFF.